Listed below are T cell receptor beta chains from one sample, sequenced in a study of blood T cell repertoires in COVID-19. Libraries were prepared by immunoSEQ multiplex PCR; TCRdb keeps only in-frame clonotypes and omits some of them. The sample holds under 70,000 clones; 90% to 95% are singletons and the top ten take over 6.5%. Sequenced material: peripheral blood. Receptors were obtained from a woman in her sixties with active or convalescent COVID-19. Each CDR3 is given with its conserved first and last residue. A D gene is named only where the DNA matches it firmly. The size entry is marked missing in some rows and otherwise reads once, few, many or a size class.

TRBV7-8,.,TRBJ1-2,.,CASSQETLMNYGYTF,TGTGCCAGCAGCCAAGAGACACTTATGAACTATGGCTACACCTTC
TRBV2,few,TRBJ1-5,.,CASSPDSPRQPSNQPQHF,TGTGCCAGCAGTCCCGACAGCCCCCGACAACCTAGCAATCAGCCCCAGCATTTT
TRBV14,.,TRBJ2-1,.,CASSQELSDEQFF,TGTGCCAGCAGCCAAGAACTATCCGATGAGCAGTTCTTC
TRBV28,.,TRBJ1-1,.,CASTLSGYRDTEAFF,TGTGCCAGCACCCTTTCGGGATACAGGGACACTGAAGCTTTCTTT
TRBV6-5,.,TRBJ2-5,.,CASRRGTQETQYF,TGTGCCAGCAGGCGCGGGACCCAAGAGACCCAGTACTTC
TRBV2,.,TRBJ2-2,.,CASTRDYDTGELFF,TGTGCCAGCACACGAGACTACGACACCGGGGAGCTGTTTTTT
TRBV9,.,TRBJ2-1,TRBD2,CASTRGSGSYNEQFF,TGTGCCAGCACCCGAGGGAGCGGGAGTTACAATGAGCAGTTCTTC
TRBV27,.,TRBJ2-1,.,CASSFETLHNEQFF,TGTGCCAGCAGTTTCGAGACTCTTCACAATGAGCAGTTCTTC
TRBV6-4,.,TRBJ2-2,.,CASSSTAGTGELFF,TGTGCCAGCAGTTCGACAGCGGGCACCGGGGAGCTGTTTTTT
TRBV2,.,TRBJ2-1,.,CASQREGGTNEQFF,TGTGCCAGCCAAAGGGAGGGGGGAACCAATGAGCAGTTCTTC
TRBV19,once,TRBJ2-3,TRBD2,CASGLAGGKDTQYF,TGTGCCAGTGGATTAGCGGGGGGGAAAGATACGCAGTATTTT
TRBV24-1,.,TRBJ2-7,.,CATSARDSSRSYEQYF,TGTGCCACCAGTGCCCGGGACTCATCCCGCTCCTACGAGCAGTACTTC
TRBV15,.,TRBJ2-7,TRBD2,CATSWLAGEYEQYF,TGTGCCACCAGCTGGCTAGCGGGGGAATACGAGCAGTACTTC
TRBV28,.,TRBJ2-5,TRBD1,CASSLYGTGMSETQYF,TGTGCCAGCAGTCTCTATGGGACAGGGATGTCGGAGACCCAGTACTTC
TRBV7-3,.,TRBJ2-3,.,CASSFIRTDTQYF,TGTGCCAGCAGCTTCATTCGGACAGATACGCAGTATTTT
TRBV4-1,.,TRBJ2-4,TRBD2,CASSQAPSGGDIQYF,TGCGCCAGCAGCCAAGCGCCTAGCGGGGGAGACATTCAGTACTTC
TRBV7-3,.,TRBJ2-3,.,CASSYTPGTQYF,TGTGCCAGCAGCTACACCCCGGGTACGCAGTATTTT
TRBV28,.,TRBJ1-3,TRBD1,CASSLRDSPSGNTIYF,TGTGCCAGCAGTCTCCGGGACAGCCCTTCTGGAAACACCATATATTTT
TRBV7-3,.,TRBJ1-1,.,CASSPNMNTEAFF,TGTGCCAGCAGCCCTAATATGAACACTGAAGCTTTCTTT
TRBV7-8,.,TRBJ2-4,TRBD1,CASSPAGAGGQNIQYF,TGTGCCAGCAGCCCAGCCGGGGCAGGGGGCCAAAACATTCAGTACTTC
TRBV28,.,TRBJ1-6,TRBD1,CASSKTNRGRRTPLHF,TGTGCCAGCAGCAAAACGAACAGGGGGAGGAGGACACCCCTCCACTTT
TRBV5-6,.,TRBJ2-1,TRBD1,CASSLTGENEQFF,TGTGCCAGCAGCTTGACAGGGGAGAATGAGCAGTTCTTC
TRBV6-5,.,TRBJ2-7,TRBD2,CASQPRAGTFEQYF,TGTGCCAGCCAACCTCGAGCGGGGACTTTTGAGCAGTACTTC
TRBV6-2/TRBV6-3,.,TRBJ2-1,.,CASSYSSSYNEQFF,TGTGCCAGCAGTTACTCCAGCTCCTACAATGAGCAGTTCTTC
TRBV7-2,.,TRBJ2-7,TRBD2,CASSNDGLAGDEQYF,TGTGCCAGCAGCAACGACGGACTAGCGGGAGACGAGCAGTACTTC
TRBV3-1/TRBV3-2,.,TRBJ2-7,.,CASSESGTIYEQYF,TGTGCCAGCAGCGAGTCCGGGACAATCTACGAGCAGTACTTC
TRBV20-1,.,TRBJ2-7,TRBD1,CSAYRGEEQYF,TGCAGTGCTTACAGGGGGGAAGAGCAGTACTTC
TRBV7-3,.,TRBJ2-1,TRBD1,CASSHQQGASYNEQFF,TGTGCCAGCAGCCACCAACAGGGGGCTTCCTACAATGAGCAGTTCTTC
TRBV5-1,.,TRBJ1-6,TRBD1,CASSLATGADNSPLHF,TGCGCCAGCAGCTTGGCCACAGGGGCAGATAATTCACCCCTCCACTTT
TRBV10-3,.,TRBJ2-1,TRBD1,CAISQGQTNNYNEQFF,TGTGCCATCAGTCAGGGACAGACTAACAATTACAATGAGCAGTTCTTC
TRBV3-1/TRBV3-2,.,TRBJ1-1,.,CASSQDRGMNTEAFF,TGTGCCAGCAGCCAAGACAGGGGCATGAACACTGAAGCTTTCTTT
TRBV29-1,.,TRBJ2-7,TRBD1,CSVPGTGTYEQYF,TGCAGCGTGCCCGGGACAGGCACCTACGAGCAGTACTTC
TRBV7-2,.,TRBJ2-3,.,CASSFYITTDTQYF,TGTGCCAGCAGCTTTTACATTACCACAGATACGCAGTATTTT
TRBV28,.,TRBJ2-7,.,CASSPVVGALSYEQYF,TGTGCCAGCAGCCCCGTAGTAGGAGCCCTCTCCTACGAGCAGTACTTC
TRBV11-2,.,TRBJ2-2,TRBD1,CASSPNRGTGELFF,TGTGCCAGCAGCCCGAACAGGGGCACCGGGGAGCTGTTTTTT
TRBV10-3,.,TRBJ1-4,.,CASQREPGNEKLFF,TGTGCCAGTCAGAGGGAACCTGGTAATGAAAAACTGTTTTTT
TRBV7-9,.,TRBJ1-5,TRBD1,CASSSDRENQPQHF,TGTGCCAGCAGTTCGGACAGGGAGAATCAGCCCCAGCATTTT
TRBV5-4,.,TRBJ1-5,TRBD1,CASSTGTASNQPQHF,TGTGCCAGCAGCACAGGGACAGCTAGCAATCAGCCCCAGCATTTT
TRBV6-5,.,TRBJ2-1,TRBD2,CASSYSLAGTNNEQFF,TGTGCCAGCAGTTACTCCCTAGCGGGGACTAACAATGAGCAGTTCTTC
TRBV18,.,TRBJ1-3,.,CASSVFGGSSGNTIYF,TGTGCCAGCTCAGTTTTCGGTGGTAGCTCTGGAAACACCATATATTTT